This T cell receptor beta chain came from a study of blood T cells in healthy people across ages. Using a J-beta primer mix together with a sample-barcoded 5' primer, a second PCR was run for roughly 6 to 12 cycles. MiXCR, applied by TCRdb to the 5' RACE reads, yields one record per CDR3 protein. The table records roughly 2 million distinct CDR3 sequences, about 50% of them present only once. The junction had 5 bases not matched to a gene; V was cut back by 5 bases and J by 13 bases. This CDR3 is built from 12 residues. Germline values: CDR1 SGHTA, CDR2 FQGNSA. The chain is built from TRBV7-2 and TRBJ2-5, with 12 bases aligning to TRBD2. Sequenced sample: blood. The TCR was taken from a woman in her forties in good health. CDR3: CASSTLAGGLYF. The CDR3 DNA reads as TGTGCCAGCAGCACTCTAGCGGGGGGGCTGTACTTC.